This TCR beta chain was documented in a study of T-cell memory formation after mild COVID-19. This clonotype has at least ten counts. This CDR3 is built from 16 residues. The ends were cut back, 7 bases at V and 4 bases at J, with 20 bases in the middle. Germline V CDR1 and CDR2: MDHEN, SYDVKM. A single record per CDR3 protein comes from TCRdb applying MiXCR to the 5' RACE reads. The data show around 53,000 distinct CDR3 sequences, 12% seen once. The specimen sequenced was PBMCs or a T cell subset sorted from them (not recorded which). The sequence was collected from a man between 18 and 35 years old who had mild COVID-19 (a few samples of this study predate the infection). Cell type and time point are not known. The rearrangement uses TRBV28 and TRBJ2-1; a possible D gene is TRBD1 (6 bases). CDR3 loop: CASTSKVGTRYNEQFF. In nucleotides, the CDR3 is TGTGCCAGCACCTCGAAGGTGGGGACAAGATACAATGAGCAGTTCTTC.